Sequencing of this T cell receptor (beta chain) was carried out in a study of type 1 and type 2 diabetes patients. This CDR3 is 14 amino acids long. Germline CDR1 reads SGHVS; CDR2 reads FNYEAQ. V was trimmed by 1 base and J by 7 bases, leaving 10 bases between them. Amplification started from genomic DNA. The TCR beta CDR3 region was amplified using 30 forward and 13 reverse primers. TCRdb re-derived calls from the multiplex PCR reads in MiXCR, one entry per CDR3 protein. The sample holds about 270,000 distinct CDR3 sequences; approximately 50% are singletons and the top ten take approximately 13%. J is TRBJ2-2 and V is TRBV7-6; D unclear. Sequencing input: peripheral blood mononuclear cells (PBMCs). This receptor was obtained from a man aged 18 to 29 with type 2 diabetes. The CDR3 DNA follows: TGTGCCAGCAGCTTAGTTTTTCGTAACGGGGAGCTGTTTTTT. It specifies CASSLVFRNGELFF.